The 8 T cell receptor beta chains listed next were all sequenced from one sample in a study of cytomegalovirus exposure and HLA in healthy donors. The primer mix had 60 Vbeta and 13 Jbeta primers. Libraries were prepared by immunoSEQ multiplex PCR; TCRdb keeps only in-frame clonotypes and omits some of them. The table records some 180,000 clones, more than 75% of them present only once. The sequenced material came from PBMCs. These receptors came from a woman aged 25 to 45 in good health and CMV-seropositive.

V gene TRBV5-1 combines with J gene TRBJ1-6; D gene unclear. The V gene's germline CDR1 is SGHRS and CDR2 YFSETQ. The CDR3 loop spans 13 amino acids. Between the trimmed V and J ends, which lost 0 bases and 7 bases, there was a span of 5 bases. The CDR3 nucleotides read TGCGCCAGCAGCTTGGACCGGAATTCACCCCTCCACTTT. Translating it yields CASSLDRNSPLHF.

The chain recombines TRBV7-2 with TRBJ1-3, with TRBD1 as a possible D gene (6 bases). Per the germline V gene, CDR1 is SGHTA and CDR2 is FQGNSA. This CDR3 spans 13 amino acids. The V gene lost 5 bases and the J gene lost 4 bases, with 9 bases spanning the gap. CDR3 bases: TGTGCCAGCAGCACTACAGGGGGAAACACCATATATTTT. This codes for CASSTTGGNTIYF.

CDR3 loop: CASSPPTGETGELFF. The CDR3 nucleotides are TGTGCCAGCAGCCCCCCGACAGGGGAGACCGGGGAGCTGTTTTTT. V and J are TRBV7-8 and TRBJ2-2; TRBD1 matches 8 bases. The germline V gene has CDR1 SGHVS and CDR2 FQNEAQ. The CDR3 consists of 15 residues. J was trimmed by 5 bases and V by 5 bases; bases with no gene match: 7. The complete variable domain, with remaining parts taken from reference TRBV7-8 and TRBJ2-2, reads GAGVSQSPRYKVAKRGQDVALRCDPISGHVSLFWYQQALGQGPEFLTYFQNEAQLDKSGLPSDRFFAERPEGSVSTLKIQRTQQEDSAVYLCASSPPTGETGELFFGEGSRLTVL.

The rearrangement links TRBV6-1 to TRBJ1-5; no definite D call. CDR3 length equals 12 residues. V gave up 8 bases and J gave up 2 bases, with 7 bases separating them. From germline, CDR1 is MNHNS and CDR2 SASEGT. In DNA, the CDR3 is TGTGCCAGCCGGGTGGGCAATCAGCCCCAGCATTTT. Protein sequence: CASRVGNQPQHF.

This clone appeared a few times. This sequence joins TRBV27 and TRBJ2-1; maybe TRBD2 (5 bases). The CDR3 spans 13 residues. Germline V gives CDR1 MNHEY, CDR2 SMNVEV (reference sequence). Trimming cost V 2 bases and J 8 bases, with 10 bases left between them. The CDR3 DNA is TGTGCCAGCAGTTTACTTCCGGGATATGAGCAGTTCTTC. It specifies CASSLLPGYEQFF.

CDR3 protein: CASGLVIGGSYNEQFF. CDR3 in DNA: TGTGCTAGTGGTTTGGTAATAGGCGGCTCCTACAATGAGCAGTTCTTC. V gene TRBV12-5 combines with J gene TRBJ2-1; no reliable D call. V dropped 0 bases and J dropped 0 bases, with 9 bases sitting between them. The germline gives CDR1 LGHNT, CDR2 FRNRAP. This CDR3 region has 16 residues.

This clone came up a few times. This rearrangement joins TRBV6-5 to TRBJ1-1, with 9 bases fitting TRBD1. Germline V CDR1 and CDR2: MNHEY, SVGAGI. The CDR3 sequence is 16 residues long. V was clipped by 0 bases and J by 3 bases; unmatched bases: 5. The CDR3 here is CASSYSGQGGYTEAFF. The CDR3, as DNA: TGTGCCAGCAGTTACTCGGGACAGGGTGGGTACACTGAAGCTTTCTTT.

This chain uses TRBV7-9 with TRBJ2-1; D perhaps matches TRBD1 (5 bases). Germline-derived CDR1 and CDR2 are SEHNR and FQNEAQ (reference sequence). The CDR3 has 14 residues. Trimming removed 3 bases from V and 6 bases from J, with 12 bases in between. The CDR3 is CASSFGSGSNEQFF. CDR3 nucleotides: TGTGCCAGCAGCTTCGGATCAGGGTCCAATGAGCAGTTCTTC. Supplemented by reference TRBV7-9 and TRBJ2-1, the full variable domain reads DTGVSQNPRHKITKRGQNVTFRCDPISEHNRLYWYRQTLGQGPEFLTYFQNEAQLEKSRLLSDRFSAERPKGSFSTLEIQRTEQGDSAMYLCASSFGSGSNEQFFGPGTRLTVL.